Listed here are 2 T cell receptor beta chains from one sample, sequenced in a study of T-cell reconstitution after alpha-beta-depleted transplantation in children. TCRbeta library construction was performed incorporating unique molecular identifiers. TCRdb recomputed calls from the PCR reads with MiXCR, one row per CDR3 protein. This sample yields 300,000 or so distinct CDR3 sequences, of which 9.9% are seen a single time; over 9% belongs to the top ten. The material sequenced was PBMCs from the stem cell graft donor, taken from the stem cell graft. These receptors were collected from a human donor who donated a stem cell graft to a child with SCID.

This clonotype was recorded at least ten times. The genes are TRBV5-1 and TRBJ2-2, with a weak D call TRBD1 (6 bases). This CDR3 spans 14 amino acids. V was pared by 3 bases and J by 2 bases, with 8 bases between. The germline gives CDR1 SGHRS, CDR2 YFSETQ. The CDR3 loop is CASSSGENTGELFF. The CDR3 bases are TGCGCCAGCAGCTCAGGGGAAAACACCGGGGAGCTGTTTTTT. Supplemented by reference TRBV5-1 and TRBJ2-2, the full variable domain reads KAGVTQTPRYLIKTRGQQVTLSCSPISGHRSVSWYQQTPGQGLQFLFEYFSETQRNKGNFPGRFSGRQFSNSRSEMNVSTLELGDSALYLCASSSGENTGELFFGEGSRLTVL.

This clonotype was found a few times. The chain carries TRBV25-1 and TRBJ2-6; D may be TRBD2 (5 bases). The CDR3 sequence is 16 residues long. From germline, CDR1 is MGHDK and CDR2 SYGVNS. V was shortened by 1 base and J by 2 bases, with 9 bases between the two germline ends. The CDR3 is CASSEWESTGANVLTF. DNA for the CDR3: TGTGCCAGCAGTGAATGGGAGTCGACTGGGGCCAACGTCCTGACTTTC.